This T cell receptor beta chain comes out of a study of immune heterogeneity within non-small cell lung tumors. The template consisted of bulk tumor genomic DNA, with around 600 ng used per sample. Primary tumors were biopsied several times each, far apart, intraoperatively. Enrolled individuals presented with untreated, newly diagnosed non-small cell lung cancer and received curative surgery. Each donor was a newly diagnosed non-small cell lung cancer patient undergoing surgery with curative intent. The study's findings and limits: Some T-cell receptor beta clonotypes occurred at high frequency. These high-frequency clonotypes were largely distinct between individual patients. Higher local tumor mutational burden went with moderately higher local T-cell clonality, R around 0.35. Identical dominant CDR3 beta clonotypes were found recurring across a patient's tumor sites, along with site-unique high-frequency clones.

Multiplex PCR was performed with 32 V and 13 J primers, and it amplified TCR beta CDR3. TCRdb recomputed calls from the multiplex PCR reads with MiXCR, one row per CDR3 protein. The repertoire holds roughly 23,000 distinct CDR3 sequences, 25% to 30% seen once, with approximately 3.7% in the top ten. This clonotype was counted many times. Its antigen is not known. Germline V CDR1 and CDR2: MDHEN, SYDVKM. With 6 bases clipped from V and 1 base from J, the junction kept 8 bases outside the gene matches. The CDR3 length is 15 residues. The origin of this receptor is a middle-aged man with non-small cell lung cancer. The V and J genes are TRBV28 and TRBJ2-5; 7 bases map to TRBD1. The specimen sequenced was lung tumor tissue. In nucleotides, the CDR3 is TGTGCCAGCAGACCCGGACAGGAGACCCAAGAGACCCAGTACTTC. It is translated as CASRPGQETQETQYF.